This T cell receptor (beta chain) was captured by sequencing in a study of identical twins. Study results and limitations: Partial confounding of zero-insertion analyses by invariant MAIT and iNKT cells was possible.

This clonotype was seen a handful of times. Its antigen is unknown. The CDR3 extends over 15 amino acids. V was shortened by 7 bases and J by 1 base, with 16 bases between the two germline ends. Germline V gene lookup returns CDR1 MNHEY and CDR2 SMNVEV (reference sequence). TCRdb reprocessed the 5' RACE reads with MiXCR, giving one entry per CDR3 protein. The top ten hold 1.5% to 2% of the sample, which has about 890,000 distinct CDR3 sequences, around an eighth seen once. The same sample was also studied in work on yellow fever vaccine responses in identical twins.

This clonotype was obtained from a young woman in good health. The sample consisted of PBMCs. The chain has TRBV27 and TRBJ1-1, with D possibly matching TRBD1 (5 bases). CDR3 nucleotides: TGTGCCAGCACCCTCTCAACAGGTGCGAACACTGAAGCTTTCTTT. Its translation is CASTLSTGANTEAFF.